This TCR beta chain was identified during a study of Ad26.COV2.S vaccination and SARS-CoV-2 variants. Produced via immunoSEQ multiplex PCR; TCRdb's table is partial and in-frame only. The profile covers fewer than 400,000 clones, with about 85% appearing a single time and 2% to 2.5% taken by the ten largest. Stated treatment: some 20 received Ad26.COV2.S at low or high dose, single or two shots; roughly 5 received placebo; per-sample allocation not given. The samples were gathered on day 63 after the first injection of vaccine or placebo. Trimming removed 3 bases from V and 3 bases from J, with 11 bases in between. Germline lookup yields CDR1 MNHEY and CDR2 SMNVEV (reference sequence). This CDR3 comprises 14 residues.

The chain carries TRBV27 and TRBJ1-1; D remains ambiguous. This specimen consisted of peripheral blood, obtained in a trial of Ad26.COV2.S vaccine versus placebo. This receptor was obtained from a person aged 18 to 59 who received the Ad26.COV2.S COVID-19 vaccine or a placebo. In DNA, the CDR3 is TGTGCCAGCAGTTTTAATGGGGTGGACACTGAAGCTTTCTTT. Amino acids: CASSFNGVDTEAFF.